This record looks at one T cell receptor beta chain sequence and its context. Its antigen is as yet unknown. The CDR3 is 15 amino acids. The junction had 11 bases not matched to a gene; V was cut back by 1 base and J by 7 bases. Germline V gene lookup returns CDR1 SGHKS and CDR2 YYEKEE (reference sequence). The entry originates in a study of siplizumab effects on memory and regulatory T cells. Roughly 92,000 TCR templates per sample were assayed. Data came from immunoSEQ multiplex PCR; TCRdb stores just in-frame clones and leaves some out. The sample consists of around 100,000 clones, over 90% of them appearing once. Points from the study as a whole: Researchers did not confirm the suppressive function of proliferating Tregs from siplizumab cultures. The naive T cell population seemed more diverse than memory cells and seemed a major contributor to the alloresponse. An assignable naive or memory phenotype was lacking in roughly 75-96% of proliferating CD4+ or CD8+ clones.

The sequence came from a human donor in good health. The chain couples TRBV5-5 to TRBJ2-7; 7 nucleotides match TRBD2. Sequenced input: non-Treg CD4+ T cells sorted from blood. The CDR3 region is CASSLYLGGRVEQYF. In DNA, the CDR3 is TGTGCCAGCAGCTTGTATTTGGGAGGGCGGGTGGAGCAGTACTTC.